The rows below give T cell receptor beta chains drawn from one sample of a study of lymphopenia after photon versus proton radiotherapy. Sequencing was performed with immunoSEQ multiplex PCR; in TCRdb, only in-frame clones are kept and a portion is missing. Of tens of thousands of clones detected, about 84% appear once; the ten largest clones hold 21%. The sequencing used peripheral blood, collected from a patient treated with proton-based radiotherapy. The receptors stem from a woman in her sixties or seventies with pancreatic cancer. The CDR3 runs from the conserved cysteine through the conserved F or W. A D gene is named only where the DNA matches it firmly. Clone size is given for some rows only: seen once, a few or many times, or a class if the clone is expanded.

v_call: TRBV7-2; d_call: TRBD1; clone_size: few; j_call: TRBJ1-1; cdr3_aa: CASSLAGQMNTEAFF; cdr3_nt: TGTGCCAGCAGCTTAGCGGGACAGATGAACACTGAAGCTTTCTTT
v_call: TRBV7-2; d_call: TRBD2; clone_size: NA; j_call: TRBJ2-2; cdr3_aa: CASSLEFFGGRSGELFF; cdr3_nt: TGTGCCAGCAGCTTAGAATTTTTTGGCGGGAGGTCCGGGGAGCTGTTTTTT
v_call: TRBV19; d_call: TRBD1; clone_size: NA; j_call: TRBJ2-2; cdr3_aa: CASSNRDRATGELFF; cdr3_nt: TGTGCCAGTAGTAACCGGGACAGGGCCACCGGGGAGCTGTTTTTT
v_call: TRBV6-5; d_call: NA; clone_size: NA; j_call: TRBJ1-4; cdr3_aa: CASTNYWVAGEKLFF; cdr3_nt: TGTGCCAGCACCAACTACTGGGTGGCGGGAGAAAAACTGTTTTTT
v_call: TRBV29-1; d_call: TRBD2; clone_size: NA; j_call: TRBJ2-5; cdr3_aa: CSVGAGREGPDKETQYF; cdr3_nt: TGCAGCGTTGGAGCGGGCCGGGAGGGTCCAGACAAAGAGACCCAGTACTTC
v_call: TRBV6-1; d_call: NA; clone_size: NA; j_call: TRBJ1-5; cdr3_aa: CASSEGQGQPQHF; cdr3_nt: TGTGCCAGCAGTGAAGGGCAGGGTCAGCCCCAGCATTTT
v_call: TRBV11-2; d_call: TRBD2; clone_size: NA; j_call: TRBJ2-3; cdr3_aa: CASSARTSPTLDTQYF; cdr3_nt: TGTGCCAGCAGCGCCCGGACTAGCCCGACACTTGATACGCAGTATTTT
v_call: TRBV30; d_call: TRBD2; clone_size: once; j_call: TRBJ2-7; cdr3_aa: CAWTSTSGSGEQYF; cdr3_nt: TGTGCCTGGACGTCGACTAGCGGGAGTGGGGAGCAGTACTTC
v_call: TRBV27; d_call: NA; clone_size: medium-sized; j_call: TRBJ1-3; cdr3_aa: CASSLIGGAGGNTIYF; cdr3_nt: TGTGCCAGCAGTTTGATTGGGGGCGCGGGAGGAAACACCATATATTTT
v_call: TRBV5-1; d_call: NA; clone_size: NA; j_call: TRBJ2-2; cdr3_aa: CASSPGDRTLRRGTGELFF; cdr3_nt: TGCGCCAGCAGCCCAGGAGACAGGACTTTACGTCGGGGCACCGGGGAGCTGTTTTTT
v_call: TRBV19; d_call: TRBD1; clone_size: NA; j_call: TRBJ1-1; cdr3_aa: CASSTRQGGGVTEAFF; cdr3_nt: TGTGCCAGTAGTACCCGACAGGGTGGGGGAGTCACTGAAGCTTTCTTT
v_call: TRBV9; d_call: NA; clone_size: NA; j_call: TRBJ2-3; cdr3_aa: CASSVTGVNTDTQYF; cdr3_nt: TGTGCCAGCAGCGTTACGGGGGTAAACACAGATACGCAGTATTTT
v_call: TRBV5-1; d_call: TRBD2; clone_size: NA; j_call: TRBJ2-1; cdr3_aa: CASSGEAGGPENEQFF; cdr3_nt: TGCGCCAGCAGCGGTGAAGCGGGAGGGCCTGAGAATGAGCAGTTCTTC
v_call: TRBV21-1; d_call: NA; clone_size: NA; j_call: TRBJ2-7; cdr3_aa: CASSMTGEAYEQYF; cdr3_nt: TGTGCCAGCAGTATGACAGGGGAGGCCTACGAGCAGTACTTC
v_call: TRBV7-3; d_call: TRBD2; clone_size: once; j_call: TRBJ2-1; cdr3_aa: CASSLRGGSTYNEQFF; cdr3_nt: TGTGCCAGCAGCTTACGGGGCGGGAGTACCTACAATGAGCAGTTCTTC
v_call: TRBV7-2; d_call: NA; clone_size: NA; j_call: TRBJ1-2; cdr3_aa: CASSLAGSTYGYTF; cdr3_nt: TGTGCCAGCAGCTTAGCCGGGAGTACCTATGGCTACACCTTC
v_call: TRBV5-8; d_call: NA; clone_size: NA; j_call: TRBJ1-2; cdr3_aa: CASRDRINYGYTF; cdr3_nt: TGTGCCAGTAGGGATCGGATTAACTATGGCTACACCTTC
v_call: TRBV7-3; d_call: TRBD1; clone_size: NA; j_call: TRBJ2-5; cdr3_aa: CASSLWTDRGAQETQYF; cdr3_nt: TGTGCCAGCAGCCTCTGGACGGACAGGGGGGCACAAGAGACCCAGTACTTC
v_call: TRBV19; d_call: TRBD1; clone_size: NA; j_call: TRBJ1-5; cdr3_aa: CASSIDLKGAQPSNQPQHF; cdr3_nt: TGTGCCAGTAGTATAGATCTTAAGGGGGCCCAACCCAGTAATCAGCCCCAGCATTTT
v_call: TRBV7-2; d_call: NA; clone_size: NA; j_call: TRBJ2-3; cdr3_aa: CASSSLRTDTQYF; cdr3_nt: TGTGCCAGCAGCTCCCTGCGAACAGATACGCAGTATTTT
v_call: TRBV5-4; d_call: NA; clone_size: NA; j_call: TRBJ2-7; cdr3_aa: CASNSGDYEQYF; cdr3_nt: TGTGCCAGCAACTCGGGGGACTACGAGCAGTACTTC
v_call: TRBV27; d_call: NA; clone_size: NA; j_call: TRBJ2-2; cdr3_aa: CASSLGGGGNTGELFF; cdr3_nt: TGTGCCAGCAGTTTAGGGGGAGGGGGGAACACCGGGGAGCTGTTTTTT
v_call: TRBV6-1; d_call: NA; clone_size: NA; j_call: TRBJ2-5; cdr3_aa: CASTATIQETQYF; cdr3_nt: TGTGCCAGCACGGCGACCATCCAAGAGACCCAGTACTTC
v_call: TRBV21-1; d_call: NA; clone_size: NA; j_call: TRBJ1-4; cdr3_aa: CASPDDSATNEKLFF; cdr3_nt: TGTGCCAGCCCCGACGACAGTGCAACTAATGAAAAACTGTTTTTT
v_call: TRBV9; d_call: NA; clone_size: NA; j_call: TRBJ1-5; cdr3_aa: CASRDERWTPYQPQHF; cdr3_nt: TGTGCCAGCAGGGACGAAAGATGGACCCCTTATCAGCCCCAGCATTTT
v_call: TRBV10-3; d_call: NA; clone_size: NA; j_call: TRBJ2-1; cdr3_aa: CGTGTQGYNEQFF; cdr3_nt: TGTGGAACCGGGACTCAGGGTTACAATGAGCAGTTCTTC
v_call: TRBV9; d_call: TRBD1; clone_size: NA; j_call: TRBJ2-7; cdr3_aa: CASSRGTGGSYEQYF; cdr3_nt: TGTGCCAGCAGCCGAGGGACAGGGGGGTCCTACGAGCAGTACTTC
v_call: TRBV5-1; d_call: NA; clone_size: NA; j_call: TRBJ1-2; cdr3_aa: CASSLRGAYGYTF; cdr3_nt: TGCGCCAGCAGCTTGCGGGGGGCCTATGGCTACACCTTC
v_call: TRBV7-9; d_call: NA; clone_size: NA; j_call: TRBJ2-7; cdr3_aa: CASSFGTGYEQYF; cdr3_nt: TGTGCCAGCAGCTTCGGGACTGGCTACGAGCAGTACTTC
v_call: TRBV7-9; d_call: NA; clone_size: NA; j_call: TRBJ2-7; cdr3_aa: CASSPVTAYEQYF; cdr3_nt: TGTGCCAGCAGCCCCGTTACGGCCTACGAGCAGTACTTC
v_call: TRBV9; d_call: NA; clone_size: NA; j_call: TRBJ1-3; cdr3_aa: CASSPLSGDNSGNTIYF; cdr3_nt: TGTGCCAGCAGCCCCCTATCTGGTGACAACTCTGGAAACACCATATATTTT
v_call: TRBV27; d_call: NA; clone_size: NA; j_call: TRBJ2-7; cdr3_aa: CASSSSPSSNEQYF; cdr3_nt: TGTGCCAGCAGTTCCTCCCCGAGTAGTAACGAGCAGTACTTC
v_call: TRBV6-6; d_call: TRBD2; clone_size: NA; j_call: TRBJ2-7; cdr3_aa: CASSSSGPYEQYF; cdr3_nt: TGTGCCAGCAGTTCTAGCGGACCCTACGAGCAGTACTTC
v_call: TRBV28; d_call: NA; clone_size: NA; j_call: TRBJ1-3; cdr3_aa: CASSLTLGTIYF; cdr3_nt: TGTGCCAGCAGTTTAACGCTGGGGACCATATATTTT
v_call: TRBV11-3; d_call: NA; clone_size: NA; j_call: TRBJ1-2; cdr3_aa: CASSRDGNYGYTF; cdr3_nt: TGTGCCAGCAGTAGGGACGGCAACTATGGCTACACCTTC
v_call: TRBV10-3; d_call: TRBD2; clone_size: once; j_call: TRBJ2-3; cdr3_aa: CATSGRMADTQYF; cdr3_nt: TGTGCCACTAGCGGGAGGATGGCAGATACGCAGTATTTT
v_call: TRBV27; d_call: NA; clone_size: NA; j_call: TRBJ2-7; cdr3_aa: CASSSGTGTPYEQYF; cdr3_nt: TGTGCCAGCAGTTCCGGTACAGGAACTCCCTACGAGCAGTACTTC
v_call: TRBV19; d_call: NA; clone_size: NA; j_call: TRBJ2-2; cdr3_aa: CASSIRQGSNTGELFF; cdr3_nt: TGTGCCAGTAGTATCCGCCAGGGGTCGAACACCGGGGAGCTGTTTTTT
v_call: TRBV7-9; d_call: TRBD1; clone_size: NA; j_call: TRBJ2-1; cdr3_aa: CASSISGGAAYEQFF; cdr3_nt: TGTGCCAGCAGCATTTCAGGGGGTGCAGCGTATGAGCAGTTCTTC
v_call: TRBV6-1; d_call: TRBD2; clone_size: NA; j_call: TRBJ2-7; cdr3_aa: CASSSGRAGNEQYF; cdr3_nt: TGTGCCAGCAGTAGCGGGAGGGCCGGAAACGAGCAGTACTTC
v_call: TRBV5-6; d_call: NA; clone_size: NA; j_call: TRBJ2-3; cdr3_aa: CASSLRTKPDTQYF; cdr3_nt: TGTGCCAGCAGCTTGAGGACGAAGCCAGATACGCAGTATTTT